Listed here is a single TCR beta chain. The data were produced by immunoSEQ multiplex PCR, yet TCRdb's version contains in-frame clones alone and is incomplete. The sample has 300,000 to 400,000 clones, about 90% seen once. Germline V gene sequence: CDR1 SGHVS, CDR2 FNYEAQ. The CDR3 extends over 16 amino acids. V was cut by 0 bases and J by 1 base, with 11 bases left in between. The data stem from a study of blood T cell repertoires in COVID-19. Sample: peripheral blood. This sequence originates from a woman under 40 with COVID-19, enrolled during active disease. The chain combines TRBV7-6 with TRBJ2-3, with D possibly TRBD2 on 5 matching bases. CDR3 sequence reads: CASSLAGIGGTDTQYF. For the CDR3, the DNA is TGTGCCAGCAGCTTAGCCGGGATTGGGGGCACAGATACGCAGTATTTT.